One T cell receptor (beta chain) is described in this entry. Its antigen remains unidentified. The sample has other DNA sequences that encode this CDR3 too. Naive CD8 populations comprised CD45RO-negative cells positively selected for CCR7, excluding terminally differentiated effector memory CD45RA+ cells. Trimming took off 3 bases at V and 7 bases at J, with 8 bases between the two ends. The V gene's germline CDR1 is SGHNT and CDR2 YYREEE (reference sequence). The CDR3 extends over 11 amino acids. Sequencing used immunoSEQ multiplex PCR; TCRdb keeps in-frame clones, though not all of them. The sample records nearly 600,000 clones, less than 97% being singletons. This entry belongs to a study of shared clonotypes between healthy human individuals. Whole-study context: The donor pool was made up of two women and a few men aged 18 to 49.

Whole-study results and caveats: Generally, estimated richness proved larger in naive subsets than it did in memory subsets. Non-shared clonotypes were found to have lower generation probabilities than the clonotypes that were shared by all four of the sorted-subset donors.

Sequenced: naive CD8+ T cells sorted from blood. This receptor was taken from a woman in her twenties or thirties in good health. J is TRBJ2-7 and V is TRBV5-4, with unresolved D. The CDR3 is CASSSMGEQYF. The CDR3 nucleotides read TGTGCCAGCAGCTCGATGGGTGAGCAGTACTTC.